This entry lists 22 T cell receptor beta chains sequenced from one sample in a study of T-cell memory formation after mild COVID-19. TCRdb analysed the 5' RACE reads with MiXCR anew, one entry per CDR3 protein. This table has roughly 240,000 distinct CDR3 sequences, 15% to 20% appearing once. Sequencing used PBMCs or a T cell subset sorted from them (not recorded which). The receptors were sampled from a man younger than 35 who had mild COVID-19 (a few samples of this study predate the infection). Cell type and time point are not known.

The chain joins TRBV27 to TRBJ1-6; no clear D gene. Germline assignment: CDR1 MNHEY and CDR2 SMNVEV (reference sequence). V was pared by 6 bases and J by 9 bases, with 12 bases between. There are 13 residues in the CDR3. The CDR3 loop reads CASRSNEGSPLHF. CDR3 nucleotides: TGTGCCAGCAGATCGAATGAGGGTTCACCCCTCCACTTT.

The genes are TRBV7-6 and TRBJ2-7, with D hard to call. The germline V and J ends were trimmed by 5 bases and 3 bases, with 14 bases remaining between them. CDR3 length: 14 residues. Germline CDR1 is SGHVS and CDR2 is FNYEAQ. CDR3 sequence (DNA): TGTGCCAGCAGCCGCACCCAGGCGGACTACGAGCAGTACTTC. The encoded protein is CASSRTQADYEQYF. Together with reference TRBV7-6 and TRBJ2-7, the CDR3 gives the full variable domain: GAGVSQSPRYKVTKRGQDVALRCDPISGHVSLYWYRQALGQGPEFLTYFNYEAQQDKSGLPNDRFSAERPEGSISTLTIQRTEQRDSAMYRCASSRTQADYEQYFGPGTRLTVT.

There are a few counts of this clonotype. V usage is TRBV6-5 and J usage is TRBJ1-1, with unresolved D. CDR3 size: 14 residues. Germline V gene sequence: CDR1 MNHEY, CDR2 SVGAGI. Trimming shortened V by 8 bases and J by 0 bases, and 13 bases separated the two germline ends. The DNA of the CDR3 is TGTGCCAGCCGGGCGGCGTTAATGAACACTGAAGCTTTCTTT. Its protein product is CASRAALMNTEAFF.

This rearrangement joins TRBV6-5 to TRBJ1-1; no reliable D call. This CDR3 region has 15 residues. The V end lost 0 bases, the J end lost 1 base, and 9 bases lay between the germline ends. Germline V CDR1 and CDR2: MNHEY, SVGAGI. CDR3 coding DNA: TGTGCCAGCAGTTACTCTGTCTCACGGAACACTGAAGCTTTCTTT. The encoded protein is CASSYSVSRNTEAFF.

This clonotype was seen ten or more times. This chain uses TRBV4-1 with TRBJ2-4; no reliable D call. This CDR3 comprises 14 residues. The V end was cut by 3 bases, the J end by 1 base, with 7 bases between. CDR1 and CDR2 from the germline V gene are MGHRA and YSYEKL. CDR3 in amino acids: CASSQWKAKNIQYF. As DNA, the CDR3 is TGCGCCAGCAGCCAGTGGAAGGCCAAAAACATTCAGTACTTC.

This clonotype has a handful of counts. The chain uses TRBV6-2 or TRBV6-3 and TRBJ2-3; D uncertain. V was pared by 4 bases and J by 6 bases, with 17 bases between. The CDR3 runs 15 residues. Germline V gene sequence: CDR1 MNHEY, CDR2 SVGEGT. CDR3 DNA sequence: TGTGCCAGCAGTTCCGTGACCGTGGGGATCGATACGCAGTATTTT. It yields the protein CASSSVTVGIDTQYF.

This sequence joins TRBV20-1 and TRBJ2-5, with D possibly matching TRBD1 (5 bases). This CDR3 contains 13 residues. The germline V and J ends were trimmed by 3 bases and 1 base, with 9 bases remaining between them. Germline loops: CDR1 DFQATT, CDR2 SNEGSKA (reference sequence). For the CDR3, the DNA is TGCAGTGCTAGGGACACCCTCCAAGAGACCCAGTACTTC. It translates to CSARDTLQETQYF.

This clonotype was picked up a small number of times. The chain recombines TRBV12-3 or TRBV12-4 with TRBJ2-2, with 10 nucleotides matching TRBD1. The CDR3 has 18 residues. The V and J ends lost 6 bases and 4 bases, in that order; junction bases with no gene match: 14. CDR3 protein: CASRARDRGWAGTGELFF. The DNA for the CDR3 is TGTGCCAGCAGGGCCCGGGACAGGGGTTGGGCGGGCACCGGGGAGCTGTTTTTT.

The chain links TRBV11-2 to TRBJ2-2; D possibly corresponds to TRBD1 (6 bases). This CDR3 has 14 residues. The germline V gene encodes CDR1 SGHAT and CDR2 FQNNGV. V dropped 5 bases and J dropped 3 bases, with 10 bases sitting between them. This CDR3 reads CASSLGQYTGELFF. Here the CDR3 DNA reads TGTGCCAGCAGCCTTGGACAGTACACCGGGGAGCTGTTTTTT.

The V and J genes are TRBV5-1 and TRBJ1-1; the D gene is possibly TRBD1 (6 bases). CDR1 is SGHRS, CDR2 YFSETQ, per germline. V shed 2 bases and J shed 11 bases, with 16 bases lying between them. The CDR3 is 13 amino acids. The CDR3 DNA follows: TGCGCCAGCAGCTTAAAATTGGACAGTAAGGCTTTCTTT. This encodes CASSLKLDSKAFF.

V gene TRBV27 combines with J gene TRBJ1-1; D is unresolved. The germline V and J ends were trimmed by 3 bases and 5 bases, with 7 bases remaining between them. The CDR3 is made up of 12 amino acids. Germline lookup yields CDR1 MNHEY and CDR2 SMNVEV (reference sequence). The CDR3 loop reads CASSFFGTEAFF. CDR3 bases: TGTGCCAGCAGTTTTTTTGGGACTGAAGCTTTCTTT.

This clonotype has just a few counts. The V gene is TRBV5-1, the J gene TRBJ2-7; D not certain. The germline V gene has CDR1 SGHRS and CDR2 YFSETQ. Trimming took off 1 base at V and 1 base at J, with 9 bases between the two ends. The CDR3 length is 14 residues. CDR3 nucleotide sequence: TGCGCCAGCAGCTTGTCGACCGGGTCCTACGAGCAGTACGTC. Its translation is CASSLSTGSYEQYV.

This chain links TRBV7-8 with TRBJ1-4; D remains unclear. Germline V CDR1 and CDR2: SGHVS, FQNEAQ. This CDR3 is 13 amino acids long. Trimming removed 5 bases from V and 8 bases from J, with 12 bases in between. The CDR3 protein is CASSRGSAEKLFF. In DNA, the CDR3 is TGTGCCAGCAGCCGCGGGTCAGCCGAAAAACTGTTTTTT.

This clonotype has a handful of counts. V and J are TRBV6-5 and TRBJ1-1; 7 bases align to TRBD1. The CDR3 extends over 13 amino acids. V dropped 5 bases and J dropped 4; count of bases not matched to a gene: 4. CDR1 is MNHEY and CDR2 is SVGAGI in the germline V gene. CDR3 in DNA: TGTGCCAGCAGTCCCACAGGGGTCACTGAAGCTTTCTTT. Protein: CASSPTGVTEAFF.

This clonotype was recorded a few times. The V and J genes are TRBV5-6 and TRBJ2-7, with a weak D call TRBD2 (6 bases). The germline V gene encodes CDR1 SGHDT and CDR2 YYEEEE. CDR3 length equals 14 residues. Trimming cost V 4 bases and J 3 bases, with 14 bases left between them. CDR3 DNA sequence: TGTGCCAGCAGCGTAGCGGTAGGAGACTACGAGCAGTACGTC. The encoded protein is CASSVAVGDYEQYV.

This clonotype came up a few times. This chain's CDR3 is CATSSGRNTEAFF. The CDR3 nucleotides read TGTGCCACCAGCAGTGGACGGAACACTGAAGCTTTCTTT. This chain joins TRBV15 and TRBJ1-1, with D hard to call. This CDR3 contains 13 residues. Germline V CDR1 and CDR2: LNHNV, YYDKDF (reference sequence). V lost 3 bases and J lost 1, with 6 bases in between.

This clonotype was found a few times. The V call is TRBV7-9, the J call TRBJ1-4; D perhaps matches TRBD1 (6 bases). CDR3 length: 12 residues. Germline V gives CDR1 SEHNR, CDR2 FQNEAQ (reference sequence). Trimming removed 11 bases from V and 8 bases from J, with 15 bases in between. CDR3 DNA: TGTGCCTCATCGGGGGGCAGGGAAAAACTGTTTTTT. Protein: CASSGGREKLFF.

CDR3 bases: TGTGCCACCGAGCCCGGGACAAGTCTCTACGAGCAGTACTTC. As protein: CATEPGTSLYEQYF. V gene TRBV6-1 combines with J gene TRBJ2-7, with D possibly being TRBD1 (6 bases). Trimming stripped 10 bases from V and 3 bases from J, with 19 bases between. CDR3 length: 14 residues. Germline V gives CDR1 MNHNS, CDR2 SASEGT.

The chain uses TRBV11-2 and TRBJ2-3; D is unclear. Germline CDR1 is SGHAT and CDR2 is FQNNGV. Trimming took 0 bases from V and 6 from J, leaving 7 bases between them. The CDR3 is made up of 13 amino acids. The CDR3 nucleotides read TGTGCCAGCAGCTTAGACCTCCTCGATACGCAGTATTTT. Encoded protein: CASSLDLLDTQYF.

The V call is TRBV4-2, the J call TRBJ2-3; TRBD1 is a possible D gene (6 bases). CDR3 length equals 15 residues. Germline-derived CDR1 and CDR2 are LGHNA and YNFKEQ. Trimming removed 1 base from V and 4 bases from J, with 12 bases in between. The CDR3 protein is CASSQVGRGSDTQYF. As DNA, the CDR3 is TGTGCCAGCAGCCAAGTGGGCAGGGGATCAGATACGCAGTATTTT.

This clonotype occurred many times. The gene calls are TRBV5-1 and TRBJ2-3; 10 bases fit TRBD2. CDR3 length: 13 amino acids. Per germline, CDR1 SGHRS and CDR2 YFSETQ. Germline trimming cut 7 bases from V and 1 base from J; bases unmatched to any gene: 0. The CDR3 sequence: CASGTSGTDTQYF. CDR3 coding DNA: TGCGCCAGCGGGACTAGCGGCACAGATACGCAGTATTTT.

The chain uses TRBV27 and TRBJ1-6, with unresolved D. The germline CDR1 and CDR2 sequences are MNHEY and SMNVEV (reference sequence). The length of the CDR3 is 12 residues. Trimming shortened V by 3 bases and J by 3 bases, and 0 bases separated the two germline ends. CDR3: CASSFYNSPLHF. CDR3 nucleotides: TGTGCCAGCAGTTTCTATAATTCACCCCTCCACTTT.